Shown below are 22 T cell receptor beta chains from a single sample sequenced in a study of blood T cell repertoires in COVID-19. Measured with immunoSEQ multiplex PCR; TCRdb has only the in-frame clones, and not every one. The repertoire has 150,000 or so clones, around 92% of them found once; the top ten carry about 5.3%. The sequenced material came from peripheral blood. The receptors here all came from a man aged 30-40 years with COVID-19, enrolled during active disease.

This clone was recorded once. The chain has TRBV4-1 and TRBJ2-2, with 8 bases lining up with TRBD1. This CDR3 spans 15 amino acids. Germline V gene sequence: CDR1 MGHRA, CDR2 YSYEKL. The trim removed 0 bases at V and 3 bases at J, leaving 0 bases unmatched. CDR3 protein: CASSQEDRDTGELFF. CDR3 in DNA: TGCGCCAGCAGCCAAGAGGACAGGGACACCGGGGAGCTGTTTTTT.

As to this clone: A read error may account for a junction end that differs from germline. The chain is built from TRBV7-2 and TRBJ1-1, with 8 bases matching TRBD1. Looked up from germline, CDR1 is SGHTA and CDR2 is FQGNSA. The CDR3 has 15 residues. The DNA for the CDR3 is TGTGCCAGCAGCCTAGGGGCTGGGACAGGAGACCTCCCTCAGTTT. This gives the protein CASSLGAGTGDLPQF.

This sequence joins TRBV4-1 and TRBJ1-2; D unclear. CDR1 MGHRA and CDR2 YSYEKL come from the germline V gene. CDR3 length equals 15 residues. V gave up 4 bases and J gave up 4 bases, with 16 bases separating them. The CDR3, as DNA: TGCGCCAGCAGCCCCGGAGGGCAGGTAGCCTATGGCTACACCTTC. Amino acids: CASSPGGQVAYGYTF.

The chain uses TRBV7-9 and TRBJ2-2; D may be TRBD2 (5 bases). V was trimmed by 5 bases and J by 5 bases, leaving 12 bases between them. The CDR3 loop spans 14 amino acids. Germline V CDR1 and CDR2: SEHNR, FQNEAQ (reference sequence). The CDR3 DNA sequence: TGTGCCAGCAGCCAATTCCGGGGAACCGGGGAGCTGTTTTTT. Encoded protein: CASSQFRGTGELFF.

This chain uses TRBV13 with TRBJ2-7, with D maybe TRBD1 (7 bases). The V and J ends lost 5 bases and 1 base respectively, with 12 bases between them. The CDR3 consists of 14 residues. Germline CDR1 is PRHDT and CDR2 is FYEKMQ (reference sequence). CDR3: CASSGGGASYEQYF. CDR3 sequence (DNA): TGTGCCAGCAGCGGAGGGGGCGCTTCCTACGAGCAGTACTTC.

J is TRBJ2-1 and V is TRBV12-3 or TRBV12-4, with D perhaps TRBD2 (5 bases). CDR3 length: 12 amino acids. V lost 8 bases, J lost 10 bases, and 15 bases lay in between. The CDR3 loop is CASEKRVGEQFF. DNA of the CDR3: TGTGCCAGCGAAAAGAGGGTGGGAGAGCAGTTCTTC.

CDR3 sequence: CASSLGTGIRTETQYF. The CDR3, as DNA: TGTGCCAGCAGTTTAGGGACAGGGATCAGGACAGAGACCCAGTACTTC. The chain uses TRBV28 and TRBJ2-5, with TRBD1 matching 9 bases. The CDR3 runs to 16 residues. Germline V gene data show CDR1 as MDHEN and CDR2 as SYDVKM. The trim removed 2 bases at V and 4 bases at J, leaving 8 bases unmatched.

The J gene is TRBJ2-1, the V gene TRBV7-9, with 12 nucleotides matching TRBD2. Germline V gene sequence: CDR1 SEHNR, CDR2 FQNEAQ (reference sequence). Trimming at V came to 5 bases and at J to 7 bases, leaving 15 bases not matched to a gene. The CDR3 is 18 residues long. The CDR3: CASSPGTSGRPPGNEQFF. For the CDR3, the DNA is TGTGCCAGCAGCCCCGGAACTAGCGGGAGGCCGCCGGGTAATGAGCAGTTCTTC.

The CDR3 nucleotides read TGTGCCAGCAGTACAAGACTAGCGAGCTCCTACAATGAGCAGTTCTTC. It is translated as CASSTRLASSYNEQFF. The chain recombines TRBV27 with TRBJ2-1; the match to TRBD2 covers 8 bases. The junction had 6 bases not matched to a gene; V was cut back by 5 bases and J by 0 bases. The germline CDR1 and CDR2 sequences are MNHEY and SMNVEV (reference sequence). The CDR3 runs to 16 residues.

This chain uses TRBV6-5 with TRBJ2-5; 8 bases match TRBD2. The CDR3 covers 13 residues. Germline V gives CDR1 MNHEY, CDR2 SVGAGI. J gave up 3 bases and V 6 bases, and 3 bases lay outside the gene matches. CDR3 protein: CASSGGGKETQYF. CDR3 DNA sequence: TGTGCCAGCAGCGGGGGGGGGAAAGAGACCCAGTACTTC.

The chain couples TRBV3-1 (or the pseudogene TRBV3-2) to TRBJ2-7; 9 bases fit TRBD2. The J segment lost 2 bases and the V segment lost 0 bases, leaving 8 bases of the junction unmatched. The CDR3 sequence is 17 residues long. Germline V gene lookup returns CDR1 LGHDT and CDR2 YNNKEL (reference sequence). DNA of the CDR3: TGTGCCAGCAGCCAAGAGGTGGTAGCGGGAGAACCCTACGAGCAGTACTTC. Its protein is CASSQEVVAGEPYEQYF.

The V gene is TRBV27, the J gene TRBJ2-5, with 12 nucleotides matching TRBD1. With 9 bases clipped from V and 5 bases from J, the junction kept 13 bases outside the gene matches. The germline CDR1 and CDR2 sequences are MNHEY and SMNVEV (reference sequence). CDR3 size: 16 residues. The CDR3 reads CASSPGQGAGWETQYF. DNA of the CDR3: TGTGCCAGTTCTCCGGGACAGGGGGCAGGGTGGGAGACCCAGTACTTC.

This clone was seen a few times. V is TRBV18 and J is TRBJ1-1, with D perhaps matching TRBD1 (6 bases). The length of the CDR3 is 16 residues. V shed 2 bases and J shed 2 bases, with 15 bases lying between them. Germline V lookup: CDR1 KGHSH, CDR2 LQKENI. CDR3 coding DNA: TGTGCCAGCTCACCAACAACCGGGACAACCAACACTGAAGCTTTCTTT. As protein: CASSPTTGTTNTEAFF.

The chain combines TRBV18 with TRBJ2-1; 10 bases fit TRBD1. V lost 3 bases and J lost 4; bases outside the gene matches: 9. Germline CDR1 KGHSH, CDR2 LQKENI. The CDR3 is 17 amino acids. CDR3: CASSPYPGQGLYNEQFF. The CDR3 DNA reads TGTGCCAGCTCACCCTACCCGGGACAGGGGTTGTACAATGAGCAGTTCTTC.

V usage is TRBV9 and J usage is TRBJ2-3, with D possibly being TRBD1 (5 bases). CDR3 length: 15 amino acids. Between the trimmed V and J ends, which lost 0 bases and 5 bases, there was a span of 13 bases. CDR1 is SGDLS, CDR2 YYNGEE, per germline. CDR3 sequence (DNA): TGTGCCAGCAGCGTAGGAGGAAGACAGAAAGATACGCAGTATTTT. It is translated as CASSVGGRQKDTQYF.

V and J are TRBV7-9 and TRBJ1-2; tentative D call: TRBD1 (5 bases). Germline CDR1 is SEHNR and CDR2 is FQNEAQ (reference sequence). Trimming stripped 0 bases from V and 7 bases from J, with 6 bases between. This CDR3 contains 12 residues. The CDR3, as DNA: TGTGCCAGCAGCTTAGCGCAGGGTGGCTACACCTTC. This encodes CASSLAQGGYTF.

This clone showed up just once. The genes are TRBV7-9 and TRBJ2-3; 7 nucleotides agree with TRBD1. V was pared by 5 bases and J by 4 bases, with 3 bases of the junction left unmatched. CDR1 and CDR2 from the germline V gene are SEHNR and FQNEAQ (reference sequence). The CDR3 totals 13 residues. The CDR3 DNA reads TGTGCCAGCAGCCCGAGGGGGCCAGATACGCAGTATTTT. Translating gives CASSPRGPDTQYF.

This chain connects TRBV5-4 to TRBJ2-1, with D tentatively TRBD2 (6 bases). Germline CDR1 SGHNT, CDR2 YYREEE (reference sequence). This CDR3 comprises 15 residues. Trimming removed 6 bases at V and 4 bases at J, with 17 bases between. CDR3 in DNA: TGTGCCAGCACCCTCGGACGGGAGAGTTACAATGAGCAGTTCTTC. Its protein product is CASTLGRESYNEQFF.

V is TRBV19 and J is TRBJ1-4, with D maybe TRBD1 (5 bases). Germline V lookup: CDR1 LNHDA, CDR2 SQIVND (reference sequence). V lost 8 bases, J lost 7 bases, and 14 bases lay in between. CDR3 length equals 13 residues. Here the CDR3 reads CASGHGAREKLFF. DNA for the CDR3: TGTGCCAGTGGACACGGAGCGCGTGAAAAACTGTTTTTT.

The V and J genes are TRBV6-2 or TRBV6-3 and TRBJ1-1; D ambiguous. The CDR3 has 16 amino acids. Germline CDR1 reads MNHEY; CDR2 reads SVGEGT. Trimming pared 2 bases from V and 4 bases from J, leaving 17 bases between. The CDR3 region is CASSYARVRAVTEAFF. The CDR3 DNA sequence: TGTGCCAGCAGTTACGCAAGGGTGCGGGCGGTCACTGAAGCTTTCTTT.

The gene calls are TRBV5-1 and TRBJ1-6, with D possibly being TRBD1 (5 bases). Per germline, CDR1 SGHRS and CDR2 YFSETQ. Trimming removed 3 bases from V and 14 bases from J, with 24 bases in between. The CDR3 extends over 16 amino acids. CDR3 sequence: CASSSPGGTGGMALHF. In DNA, the CDR3 is TGCGCCAGCAGCTCCCCGGGAGGTACAGGTGGTATGGCCCTCCACTTT. Based on the CDR3 plus reference TRBV5-1 and TRBJ1-6, the full variable domain is KAGVTQTPRYLIKTRGQQVTLSCSPISGHRSVSWYQQTPGQGLQFLFEYFSETQRNKGNFPGRFSGRQFSNSRSEMNVSTLELGDSALYLCASSSPGGTGGMALHFGNGTRLTVT.

The V and J genes are TRBV19 and TRBJ1-1; D call uncertain. The germline gives CDR1 LNHDA, CDR2 SQIVND (reference sequence). Trimming took 0 bases from V and 6 from J, leaving 17 bases between them. The CDR3 is 16 residues long. The CDR3 DNA follows: TGTGCCAGTAGTATAGATCTCGAGGCCATAGTCGCTGAAGCTTTCTTT. It is translated as CASSIDLEAIVAEAFF.